These T cell receptor beta chains were read from a single sample in a study of T cells in lung cancer brain metastases. Only in-frame clones appear in the TCRdb table, and some are missing; sequencing was by immunoSEQ multiplex PCR. The sample lists roughly 1,100 clones, roughly 84% occurring once. The sequenced sample was tumor tissue from a brain metastasis. The source is a woman in her forties or fifties with non-small cell lung cancer that had spread to the brain. Each CDR3 is given with its conserved first and last residue. A D gene is named only where the DNA matches it firmly. The size of a clone is reported for some rows only, either as once, few or many, or as a class for expanded clones.

V gene: TRBV6-1; J gene: TRBJ2-7; clone size: -; D gene: -; CDR3 protein: CASGRLNYEQYF; CDR3 DNA: TGTGCCAGCGGAAGATTAAACTACGAGCAGTACTTC
V gene: TRBV5-1; J gene: TRBJ1-1; clone size: -; D gene: TRBD1; CDR3 protein: CASSLGQGYDEAFF; CDR3 DNA: TGCGCCAGCAGCTTGGGACAGGGATACGATGAAGCTTTCTTT
V gene: TRBV18; J gene: TRBJ1-5; clone size: once; D gene: -; CDR3 protein: CASSRDSGTQPQHF; CDR3 DNA: TGTGCCAGCTCACGGGATTCAGGGACGCAGCCCCAGCATTTT
V gene: TRBV5-4; J gene: TRBJ2-2; clone size: -; D gene: TRBD1; CDR3 protein: CASGWDRITIPGELFF; CDR3 DNA: TGTGCCAGCGGTTGGGACAGGATTACGATACCCGGGGAGCTGTTTTTT
V gene: TRBV11-1; J gene: TRBJ1-2; clone size: -; D gene: -; CDR3 protein: CASSPTSIVGGYTF; CDR3 DNA: TGTGCCAGCAGCCCTACCAGCATTGTTGGGGGCTACACCTTC
V gene: TRBV6-5; J gene: TRBJ2-1; clone size: -; D gene: -; CDR3 protein: CASSSPVREQFF; CDR3 DNA: TGTGCCAGCAGTTCCCCAGTCCGTGAGCAGTTCTTC
V gene: TRBV19; J gene: TRBJ2-2; clone size: -; D gene: -; CDR3 protein: CASGYGELFF; CDR3 DNA: TGTGCCAGTGGGTACGGGGAGCTGTTTTTT
V gene: TRBV5-1; J gene: TRBJ2-7; clone size: -; D gene: -; CDR3 protein: CASSSDRNEQYF; CDR3 DNA: TGCGCCAGCAGCTCGGACAGAAACGAGCAGTACTTC
V gene: TRBV7-9; J gene: TRBJ2-5; clone size: -; D gene: TRBD2; CDR3 protein: CASSFTSGSGSLETQYF; CDR3 DNA: TGTGCCAGCAGCTTCACGTCAGGTAGCGGGAGCCTGGAGACCCAGTACTTC
V gene: TRBV10-2; J gene: TRBJ2-1; clone size: -; D gene: -; CDR3 protein: CASSESGKGLSSYNEQFF; CDR3 DNA: TGCGCCAGCAGTGAGAGTGGGAAAGGTTTAAGCTCCTACAATGAGCAGTTCTTC
V gene: TRBV11-2; J gene: TRBJ2-2; clone size: -; D gene: -; CDR3 protein: CASTLFGVRGPLAGELFF; CDR3 DNA: TGTGCCAGCACCCTCTTCGGGGTGCGGGGGCCTCTCGCCGGGGAGCTGTTTTTT
V gene: TRBV7-9; J gene: TRBJ1-1; clone size: -; D gene: TRBD1; CDR3 protein: CASSWDRDTEAFF; CDR3 DNA: TGTGCCAGCAGCTGGGACAGGGACACTGAAGCTTTCTTT
V gene: TRBV5-6; J gene: TRBJ1-1; clone size: -; D gene: TRBD1; CDR3 protein: CASSLTTGVEAFF; CDR3 DNA: TGTGCCAGCAGCTTGACAACAGGGGTAGAAGCTTTCTTT
V gene: TRBV7-9; J gene: TRBJ2-7; clone size: -; D gene: -; CDR3 protein: CASSLQGLEQYF; CDR3 DNA: TGTGCCAGCAGCTTACAGGGGCTCGAGCAGTACTTC
V gene: TRBV12-5; J gene: TRBJ2-3; clone size: -; D gene: -; CDR3 protein: CASGLGIGETDTQYF; CDR3 DNA: TGTGCTAGTGGTCTAGGGATAGGGGAAACAGATACGCAGTATTTT
V gene: TRBV2; J gene: TRBJ2-3; clone size: once; D gene: -; CDR3 protein: CASRKGGKAQYF; CDR3 DNA: TGTGCCAGCAGGAAAGGGGGGAAGGCGCAGTATTTT
V gene: TRBV6-5; J gene: TRBJ1-5; clone size: -; D gene: -; CDR3 protein: CASSYGGGQPQHF; CDR3 DNA: TGTGCCAGCAGTTACGGGGGCGGGCAGCCCCAGCATTTT